One and the same sample provided the 13 T cell receptor beta chains below, sequenced in a study of spatial heterogeneity in lung cancer. TCRdb ran MiXCR on the 5' RACE reads and lists one entry per CDR3 protein. The sample records around 20,000 distinct CDR3 sequences, under 3.5% being singletons. Time point defined: sample taken at primary tumor resection. These receptors are not linked to any known antigen. General observations from the study: Counts of expanded intratumoral alpha and beta TCRs tracked tumor mutation counts.

The source material was lung tumor tissue, sampled at surgery. The receptors were gathered from a male donor with early-stage non-small cell lung cancer.

There are many counts of this clonotype. The CDR3 region has the DNA TGCAGCGCCCGACTGGGAGAAGAGACCCAGTACTTC. Its translation is CSARLGEETQYF. V gene TRBV29-1 combines with J gene TRBJ2-5, with a tentative D call TRBD2 (5 bases). Germline-derived CDR1 and CDR2 are SQVTM and ANQGSEA. The CDR3 is 12 amino acids. Trimming shortened V by 7 bases and J by 3 bases, and 12 bases separated the two germline ends. The variable domain in full, completed from reference TRBV29-1 and TRBJ2-5, reads SAVISQKPSRDICQRGTSLTIQCQVDSQVTMMFWYRQQPGQSLTLIATANQGSEATYESGFVIDKFPISRPNLTFSTLTVSNMSPEDSSIYLCSARLGEETQYFGPGTRLLVL.

The sample holds many counts of this clonotype. The chain recombines TRBV29-1 with TRBJ1-1, with 8 bases identical to TRBD1. This CDR3 contains 14 residues. In germline, CDR1 is SQVTM, CDR2 ANQGSEA. J gave up 1 base and V 4 bases, and 5 bases lay outside the gene matches. The CDR3 sequence: CSVGWGQANTEAFF. The CDR3 DNA is TGCAGCGTTGGATGGGGACAGGCGAACACTGAAGCTTTCTTT.

This clonotype has ten or more counts. The CDR3, as DNA: TGTGCCAGCAGCTTAGAACAGGGGGCCTATCAGCCCCAGCATTTT. Its translation is CASSLEQGAYQPQHF. This chain links TRBV11-2 with TRBJ1-5, with 9 bases matching TRBD1. V was clipped by 0 bases and J by 5 bases; unmatched bases: 2. The CDR3 runs 15 residues. Germline V lookup: CDR1 SGHAT, CDR2 FQNNGV.

At least ten counts were recorded for this clonotype. The J gene is TRBJ1-1, the V gene TRBV7-2; unclear D gene. Trimming removed 5 bases from V and 11 bases from J, with 18 bases in between. Per germline, CDR1 SGHTA and CDR2 FQGNSA. CDR3 length: 13 amino acids. The chain's CDR3 is CASSPTPGVNAFF. The CDR3 DNA follows: TGTGCCAGCAGCCCCACCCCGGGAGTTAACGCTTTCTTT.

This clonotype has at least ten counts. The chain is built from TRBV4-1 and TRBJ2-7; D is perhaps TRBD2 (6 bases). The V and J ends lost 0 bases and 2 bases respectively, with 11 bases between them. Germline CDR1 MGHRA, CDR2 YSYEKL. The CDR3 totals 15 residues. The CDR3 DNA reads TGCGCCAGCAGCCAAGACGGGACTCCAGCCTACGAGCAGTACTTC. Translation: CASSQDGTPAYEQYF.

In its sample, this clonotype was seen many times. V is TRBV6-5 and J is TRBJ2-1, with D hard to call. This CDR3 is 16 amino acids long. V was clipped by 4 bases and J by 0 bases, with 13 bases between them. Germline CDR1 is MNHEY and CDR2 is SVGAGI. CDR3 region: CASSSYLPSSYNEQFF. CDR3 nucleotide sequence: TGTGCCAGCAGTTCTTACCTACCGAGCTCCTACAATGAGCAGTTCTTC.

This clonotype showed up many times. This sequence joins TRBV12-3 or TRBV12-4 and TRBJ2-1, with a tentative D call TRBD2 (7 bases). Trimming removed 5 bases from V and 9 bases from J, with 23 bases in between. The CDR3 extends over 16 amino acids. The CDR3 region is CASSLGGPTRQSEQFF. In nucleotides, the CDR3 is TGTGCCAGCAGTCTCGGGGGGCCGACTCGTCAAAGTGAGCAGTTCTTC.

This clonotype is deemed medium-sized. This chain uses TRBV6-6 with TRBJ1-2; unclear D gene. Germline V lookup: CDR1 MNHNY, CDR2 SVGAGI (reference sequence). V was cut by 7 bases and J by 4 bases, with 16 bases left in between. This CDR3 contains 14 residues. The DNA for the CDR3 is TGTGCCAGCACCCTAAACAGTCCTGGCTATGGCTACACCTTC. Translating it yields CASTLNSPGYGYTF.

This clonotype was seen many times. The chain recombines TRBV27 with TRBJ1-1; D not certain. CDR3 length: 12 residues. Trimming cost V 6 bases and J 4 bases, with 9 bases left between them. Germline V lookup: CDR1 MNHEY, CDR2 SMNVEV (reference sequence). CDR3 coding DNA: TGTGCCAGCAGGGCGGGGTTCACTGAAGCTTTCTTT. Protein: CASRAGFTEAFF.

This clonotype was seen more than once but under ten times. V gene TRBV20-1 combines with J gene TRBJ2-1; D call uncertain. The germline CDR1 and CDR2 sequences are DFQATT and SNEGSKA (reference sequence). This CDR3 is built from 14 residues. Trimming stripped 0 bases from V and 7 bases from J, with 13 bases between. CDR3 residues: CSARDLTTWNEQFF. The CDR3 DNA sequence: TGCAGTGCTAGAGATTTAACGACTTGGAATGAGCAGTTCTTC.

This clonotype occurred many times. The J gene is TRBJ2-7, the V gene TRBV7-9, with D possibly TRBD2 on 6 matching bases. CDR1 and CDR2 (germline): SEHNR, FQNEAQ (reference sequence). Trimming stripped 11 bases from V and 2 bases from J, with 13 bases between. The CDR3 consists of 12 residues. CDR3 nucleotides: TGTGCCGTAGAGGAGGGCCCCTACGAGCAGTACTTC. Amino acid sequence: CAVEEGPYEQYF.

In this sample, this clonotype turned up many times. The genes are TRBV18 and TRBJ1-1, with 9 bases lining up with TRBD1. Germline loops: CDR1 KGHSH, CDR2 LQKENI. V lost 6 bases and J lost 4; bases outside the gene matches: 9. The CDR3 length is 15 residues. The CDR3: CASSPGTGSVTEAFF. DNA of the CDR3: TGTGCCAGCTCTCCCGGGACAGGGTCGGTCACTGAAGCTTTCTTT.

This clonotype has a count of ten or more. CDR3 sequence (DNA): TGCAGTGGATCTACGGGAGGTCCCACAGATACGCAGTATTTT. This translates into CSGSTGGPTDTQYF. The V call is TRBV20-1, the J call TRBJ2-3, with 7 nucleotides matching TRBD2. V lost 7 bases, J lost 2 bases, and 9 bases stayed unmatched. CDR1 and CDR2 from the germline V gene are DFQATT and SNEGSKA (reference sequence). This CDR3 has 14 amino acids.